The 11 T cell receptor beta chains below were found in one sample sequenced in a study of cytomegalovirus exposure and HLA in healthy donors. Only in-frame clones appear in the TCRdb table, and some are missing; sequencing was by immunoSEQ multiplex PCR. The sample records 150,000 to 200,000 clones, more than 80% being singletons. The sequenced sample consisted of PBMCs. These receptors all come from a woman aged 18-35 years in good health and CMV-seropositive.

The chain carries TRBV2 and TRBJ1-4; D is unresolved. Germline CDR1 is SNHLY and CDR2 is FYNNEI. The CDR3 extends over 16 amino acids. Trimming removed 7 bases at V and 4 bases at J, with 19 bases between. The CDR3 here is CASTNGPASFNEKLFF. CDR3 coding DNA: TGTGCCAGCACCAACGGTCCCGCGTCATTTAATGAAAAACTGTTTTTT.

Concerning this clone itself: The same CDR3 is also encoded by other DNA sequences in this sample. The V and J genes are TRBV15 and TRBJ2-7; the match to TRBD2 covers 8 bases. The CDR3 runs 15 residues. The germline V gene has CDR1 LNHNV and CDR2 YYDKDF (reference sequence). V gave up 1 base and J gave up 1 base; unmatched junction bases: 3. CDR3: CATSRGTSGSYEQYF. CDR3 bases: TGTGCCACCAGCAGAGGCACTAGCGGTTCCTACGAGCAGTACTTC.

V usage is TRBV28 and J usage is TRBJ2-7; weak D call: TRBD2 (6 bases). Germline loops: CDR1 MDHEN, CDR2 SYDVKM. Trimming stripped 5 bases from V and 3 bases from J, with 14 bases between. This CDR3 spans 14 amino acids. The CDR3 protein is CASSGSGSGYEQYF. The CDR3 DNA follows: TGTGCCAGCAGTGGTAGCGGATCTGGCTACGAGCAGTACTTC. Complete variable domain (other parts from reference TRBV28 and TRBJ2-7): DVKVTQSSRYLVKRTGEKVFLECVQDMDHENMFWYRQDPGLGLRLIYFSYDVKMKEKGDIPEGYSVSREKKERFSLILESASTNQTSMYLCASSGSGSGYEQYFGPGTRLTVT.

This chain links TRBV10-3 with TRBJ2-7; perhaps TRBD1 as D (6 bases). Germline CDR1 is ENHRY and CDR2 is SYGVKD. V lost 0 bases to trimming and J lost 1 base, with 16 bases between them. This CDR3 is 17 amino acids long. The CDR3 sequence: CAISESTIQGLSYEQYF. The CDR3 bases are TGTGCCATCAGTGAGTCAACCATACAGGGTCTGTCCTACGAGCAGTACTTC.

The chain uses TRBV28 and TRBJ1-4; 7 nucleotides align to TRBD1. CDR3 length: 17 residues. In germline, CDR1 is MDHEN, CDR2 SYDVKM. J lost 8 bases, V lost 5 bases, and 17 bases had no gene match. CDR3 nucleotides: TGTGCCAGCAGTGAAGACAGGGAAGGGTCCTATGGAGAAAAACTGTTTTTT. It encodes CASSEDREGSYGEKLFF.

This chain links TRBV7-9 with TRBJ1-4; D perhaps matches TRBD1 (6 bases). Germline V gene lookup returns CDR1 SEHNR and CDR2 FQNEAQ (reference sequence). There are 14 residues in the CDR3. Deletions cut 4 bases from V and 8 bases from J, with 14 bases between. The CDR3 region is CASSWWPGEEKLFF. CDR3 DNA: TGTGCCAGCAGCTGGTGGCCAGGGGAGGAAAAACTGTTTTTT.

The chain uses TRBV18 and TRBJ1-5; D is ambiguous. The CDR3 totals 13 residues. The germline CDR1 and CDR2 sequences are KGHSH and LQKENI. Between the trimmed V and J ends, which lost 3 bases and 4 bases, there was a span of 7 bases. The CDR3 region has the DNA TGTGCCAGCTCACCCTTCGGTAATCAGCCCCAGCATTTT. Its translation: CASSPFGNQPQHF.

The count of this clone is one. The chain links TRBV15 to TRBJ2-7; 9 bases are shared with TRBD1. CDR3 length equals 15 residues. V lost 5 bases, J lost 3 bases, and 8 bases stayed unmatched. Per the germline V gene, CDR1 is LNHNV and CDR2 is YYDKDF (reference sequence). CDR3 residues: CATSEYLGQGYEQYF. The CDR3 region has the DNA TGTGCCACCAGCGAATATTTGGGACAGGGCTACGAGCAGTACTTC.

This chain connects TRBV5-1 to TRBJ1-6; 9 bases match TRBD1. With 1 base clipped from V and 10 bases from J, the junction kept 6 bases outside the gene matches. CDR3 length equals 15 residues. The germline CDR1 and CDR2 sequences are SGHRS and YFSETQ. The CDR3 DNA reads TGCGCCAGCAGCTTGACAGGGGGCGTCGGCTCACCCCTCCACTTT. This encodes CASSLTGGVGSPLHF.

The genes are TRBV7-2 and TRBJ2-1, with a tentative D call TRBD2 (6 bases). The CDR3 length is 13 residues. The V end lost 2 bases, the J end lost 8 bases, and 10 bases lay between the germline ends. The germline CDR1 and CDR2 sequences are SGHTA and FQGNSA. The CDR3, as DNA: TGTGCCAGCAGCTTACCTAGCGTTTATGAGCAGTTCTTC. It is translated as CASSLPSVYEQFF.

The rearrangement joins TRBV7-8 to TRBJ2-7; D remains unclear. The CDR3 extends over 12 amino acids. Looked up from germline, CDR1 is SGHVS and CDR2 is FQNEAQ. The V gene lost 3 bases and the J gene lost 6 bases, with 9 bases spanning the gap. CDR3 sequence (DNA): TGTGCCAGCAGCTTTGAGTTGTCCGAGCAGTACTTC. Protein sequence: CASSFELSEQYF. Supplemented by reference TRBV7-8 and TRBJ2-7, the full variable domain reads GAGVSQSPRYKVAKRGQDVALRCDPISGHVSLFWYQQALGQGPEFLTYFQNEAQLDKSGLPSDRFFAERPEGSVSTLKIQRTQQEDSAVYLCASSFELSEQYFGPGTRLTVT.